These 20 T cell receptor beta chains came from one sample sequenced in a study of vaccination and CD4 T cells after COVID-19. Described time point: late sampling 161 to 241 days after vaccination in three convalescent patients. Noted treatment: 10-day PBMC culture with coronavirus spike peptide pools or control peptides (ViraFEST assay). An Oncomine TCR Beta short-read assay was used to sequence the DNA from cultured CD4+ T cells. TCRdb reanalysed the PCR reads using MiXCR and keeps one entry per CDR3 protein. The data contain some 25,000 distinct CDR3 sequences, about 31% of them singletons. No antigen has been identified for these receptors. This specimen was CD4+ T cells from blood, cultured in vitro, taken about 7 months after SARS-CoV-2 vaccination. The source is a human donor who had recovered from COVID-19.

The CDR3 sequence: CASSPSSGYEQYF. The CDR3 DNA reads as TGTGCCAGCTCACCAAGCTCTGGCTACGAGCAGTACTTC. The chain is built from TRBV18 and TRBJ2-7; no reliable D call. From germline, CDR1 is KGHSH and CDR2 LQKENI. V lost 2 bases to trimming and J lost 3 bases, with 8 bases between them. The CDR3 loop spans 13 amino acids.

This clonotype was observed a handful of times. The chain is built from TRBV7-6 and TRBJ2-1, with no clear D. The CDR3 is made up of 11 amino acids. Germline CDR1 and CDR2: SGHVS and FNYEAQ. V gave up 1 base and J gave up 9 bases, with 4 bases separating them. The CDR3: CASSLGPEQFF. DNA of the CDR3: TGTGCCAGCAGCTTAGGCCCTGAGCAGTTCTTC. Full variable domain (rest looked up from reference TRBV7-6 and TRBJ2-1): GAGVSQSPRYKVTKRGQDVALRCDPISGHVSLYWYRQALGQGPEFLTYFNYEAQQDKSGLPNDRFSAERPEGSISTLTIQRTEQRDSAMYRCASSLGPEQFFGPGTRLTVL.

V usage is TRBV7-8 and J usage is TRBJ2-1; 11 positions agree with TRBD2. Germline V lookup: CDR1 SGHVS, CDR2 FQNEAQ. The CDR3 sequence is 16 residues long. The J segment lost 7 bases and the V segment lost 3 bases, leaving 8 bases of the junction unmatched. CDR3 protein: CASSFPSGRLGNEQFF. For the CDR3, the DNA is TGTGCCAGCAGCTTCCCTAGCGGGAGGCTGGGGAATGAGCAGTTCTTC. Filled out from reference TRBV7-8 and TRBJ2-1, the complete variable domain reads GAGVSQSPRYKVAKRGQDVALRCDPISGHVSLFWYQQALGQGPEFLTYFQNEAQLDKSGLPSDRFFAERPEGSVSTLKIQRTQQEDSAVYLCASSFPSGRLGNEQFFGPGTRLTVL.

In DNA, the CDR3 is TGCAGTGCTAGAGAGGCTGGTGGGGGAAAAATGGCCAAAAACATTCAGTACTTC. Translation gives CSAREAGGGKMAKNIQYF. V usage is TRBV20-1 and J usage is TRBJ2-4; TRBD1 or TRBD2 may be the D gene (5 bases each). V was pared by 0 bases and J by 1 base, with 19 bases between. CDR3 length: 18 amino acids. The germline V gene has CDR1 DFQATT and CDR2 SNEGSKA (reference sequence).

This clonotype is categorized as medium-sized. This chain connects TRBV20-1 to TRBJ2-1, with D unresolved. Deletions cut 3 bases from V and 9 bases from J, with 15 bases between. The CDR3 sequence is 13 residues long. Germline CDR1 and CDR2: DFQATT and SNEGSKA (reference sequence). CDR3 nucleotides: TGCAGTGCTAGTGCCGTGGCAGATGGTGAGCAGTTCTTC. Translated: CSASAVADGEQFF.

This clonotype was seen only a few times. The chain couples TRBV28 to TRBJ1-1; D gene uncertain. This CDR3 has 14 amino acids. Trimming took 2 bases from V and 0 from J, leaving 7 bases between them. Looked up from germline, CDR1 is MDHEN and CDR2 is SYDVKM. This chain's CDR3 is CASSLGNMNTEAFF. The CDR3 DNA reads TGTGCCAGCAGTTTAGGGAACATGAACACTGAAGCTTTCTTT.

The CDR3 is CASGSDQETQYF. The CDR3 DNA sequence: TGTGCCAGCGGGTCGGACCAAGAGACCCAGTACTTC. V usage is TRBV11-2 and J usage is TRBJ2-5; the D is unclear. Germline V gene data show CDR1 as SGHAT and CDR2 as FQNNGV. The CDR3 length is 12 residues. The V end lost 8 bases, the J end lost 0 bases, and 7 bases lay between the germline ends.

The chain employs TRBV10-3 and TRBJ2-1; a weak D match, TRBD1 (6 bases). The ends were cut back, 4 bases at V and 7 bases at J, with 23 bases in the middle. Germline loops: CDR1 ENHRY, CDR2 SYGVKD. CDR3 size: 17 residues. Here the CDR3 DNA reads TGTGCCATCAGTGGGAGGATCGGGACACGGGTCCAAAATGAGCAGTTCTTC. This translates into CAISGRIGTRVQNEQFF.

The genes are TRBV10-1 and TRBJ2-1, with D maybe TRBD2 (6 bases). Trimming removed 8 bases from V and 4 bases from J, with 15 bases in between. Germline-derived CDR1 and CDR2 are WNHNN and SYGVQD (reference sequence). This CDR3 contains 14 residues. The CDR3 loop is CASRGSDGYNEQFF. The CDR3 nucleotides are TGCGCCAGCCGGGGGTCTGACGGTTACAATGAGCAGTTCTTC.

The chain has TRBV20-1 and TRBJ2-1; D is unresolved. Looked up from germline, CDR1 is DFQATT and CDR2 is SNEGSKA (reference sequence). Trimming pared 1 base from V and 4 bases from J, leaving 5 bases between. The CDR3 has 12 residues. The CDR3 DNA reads TGCAGTGCTAGAGTAGGGTACAATGAGCAGTTCTTC. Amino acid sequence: CSARVGYNEQFF.

CDR3 DNA: TGTGCCAGCAGCTTAGTCGACCGCACAGATACGCAGTATTTT. It is translated as CASSLVDRTDTQYF. The chain recombines TRBV7-2 with TRBJ2-3, with D unresolved. The CDR3 contains 14 residues. Germline lookup yields CDR1 SGHTA and CDR2 FQGNSA. The germline V and J ends were trimmed by 1 base and 1 base, with 6 bases remaining between them.

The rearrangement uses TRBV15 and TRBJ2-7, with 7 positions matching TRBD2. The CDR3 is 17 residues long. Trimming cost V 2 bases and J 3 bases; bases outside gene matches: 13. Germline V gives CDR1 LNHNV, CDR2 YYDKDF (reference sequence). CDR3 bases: TGTGCCACCAGCAGACGTCCGAGAGATGGGGGGGGCTACGAGCAGTACTTC. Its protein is CATSRRPRDGGGYEQYF.

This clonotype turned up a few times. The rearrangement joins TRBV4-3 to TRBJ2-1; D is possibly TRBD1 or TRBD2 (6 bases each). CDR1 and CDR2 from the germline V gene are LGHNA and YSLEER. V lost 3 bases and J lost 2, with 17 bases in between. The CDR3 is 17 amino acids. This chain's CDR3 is CASSQGLGGAAYNEQFF. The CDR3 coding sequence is TGCGCCAGCAGCCAGGGGTTGGGGGGCGCGGCCTACAATGAGCAGTTCTTC.

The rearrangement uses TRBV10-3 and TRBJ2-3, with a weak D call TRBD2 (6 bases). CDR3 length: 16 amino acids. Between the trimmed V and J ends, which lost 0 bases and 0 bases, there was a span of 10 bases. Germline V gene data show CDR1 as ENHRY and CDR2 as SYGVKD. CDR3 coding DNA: TGTGCCATCAGTGAGTCGAGGGCGGGAAGCACAGATACGCAGTATTTT. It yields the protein CAISESRAGSTDTQYF.

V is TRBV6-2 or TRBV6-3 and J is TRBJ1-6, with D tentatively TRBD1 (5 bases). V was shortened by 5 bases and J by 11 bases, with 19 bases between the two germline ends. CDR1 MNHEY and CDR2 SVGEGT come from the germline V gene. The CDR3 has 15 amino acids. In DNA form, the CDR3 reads TGTGCCAGCAGTCCTCTGAGGGACCATGTGCCACCCCTCCACTTT. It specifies CASSPLRDHVPPLHF.

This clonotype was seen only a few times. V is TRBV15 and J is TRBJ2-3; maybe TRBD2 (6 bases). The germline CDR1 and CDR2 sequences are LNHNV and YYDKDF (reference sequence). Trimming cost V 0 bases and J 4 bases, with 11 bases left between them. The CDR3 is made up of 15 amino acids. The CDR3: CATSRDRREPDTQYF. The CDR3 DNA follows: TGTGCCACCAGCAGAGATAGGAGGGAGCCAGATACGCAGTATTTT.

The CDR3 coding sequence is TGTGCCAGCAGCTTGACAGGATCTGCTGAAGCTTTCTTT. It is translated as CASSLTGSAEAFF. The V call is TRBV7-2, the J call TRBJ1-1, with D possibly being TRBD1 (6 bases). CDR3 size: 13 residues. Between the trimmed V and J ends, which lost 3 bases and 6 bases, there was a span of 11 bases. The germline V gene has CDR1 SGHTA and CDR2 FQGNSA.

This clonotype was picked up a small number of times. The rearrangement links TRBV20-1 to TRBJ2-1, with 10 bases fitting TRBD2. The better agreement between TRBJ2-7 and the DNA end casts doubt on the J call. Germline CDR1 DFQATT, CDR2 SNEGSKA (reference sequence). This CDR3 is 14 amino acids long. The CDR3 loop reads CSAHEREGRHEQYF. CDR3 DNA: TGCAGTGCTCACGAGCGGGAGGGACGGCACGAGCAGTACTTC.

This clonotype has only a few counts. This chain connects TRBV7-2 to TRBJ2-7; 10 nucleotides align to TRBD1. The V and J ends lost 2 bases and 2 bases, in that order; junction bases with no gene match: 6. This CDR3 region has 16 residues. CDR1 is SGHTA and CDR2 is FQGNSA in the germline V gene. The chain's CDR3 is CASSLRFGTGAYEQYF. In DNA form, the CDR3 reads TGTGCCAGCAGCTTACGTTTCGGGACAGGGGCCTACGAGCAGTACTTC.

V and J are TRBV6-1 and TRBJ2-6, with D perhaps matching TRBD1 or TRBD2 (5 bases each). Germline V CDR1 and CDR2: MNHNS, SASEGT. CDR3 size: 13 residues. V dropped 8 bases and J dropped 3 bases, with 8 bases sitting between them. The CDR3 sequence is CASGTGGANVLTF. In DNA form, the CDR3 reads TGTGCCAGCGGGACGGGTGGGGCCAACGTCCTGACTTTC.